Presented here are 32 T cell receptor beta chains from one specimen sequenced in a study of blood T cell repertoires in COVID-19. The method was immunoSEQ multiplex PCR; TCRdb's version includes in-frame clones alone and lacks a portion of them. The repertoire includes 130,000 or so clones, 75% to 90% of them detected once, and roughly 18% sits in the top ten. The sample taken for sequencing was peripheral blood. These receptors came from a man aged 50 to 59 with active or convalescent COVID-19.

The chain joins TRBV29-1 to TRBJ2-1, with 10 positions matching TRBD1. The CDR3 spans 15 residues. V shed 8 bases and J 9 bases; nucleotides not matched to a gene: 16. Looked up from germline, CDR1 is SQVTM and CDR2 is ANQGSEA. CDR3 residues: CSTKFGTGVSTEQFF. DNA for the CDR3: TGCAGCACAAAGTTCGGGACAGGGGTGTCGACTGAGCAGTTCTTC.

The chain has TRBV4-1 and TRBJ2-2; D might be TRBD1 (5 bases). The CDR3 is 18 residues long. Germline assignment: CDR1 MGHRA and CDR2 YSYEKL. Between the trimmed V and J ends, which lost 1 base and 1 base, there was a span of 16 bases. DNA of the CDR3: TGCGCCAGCAGCCAAGCCCCGCCTGGGGCCCAGAACACCGGGGAGCTGTTTTTT. Protein: CASSQAPPGAQNTGELFF.

This sequence joins TRBV10-3 and TRBJ1-2; D unresolved. Germline values: CDR1 ENHRY, CDR2 SYGVKD. This CDR3 region has 11 residues. V gave up 3 bases and J gave up 8 bases, with 7 bases separating them. The CDR3 DNA is TGTGCCATCAGTGATCCAGGAGGCTACACCTTC. It yields the protein CAISDPGGYTF.

This clone was counted a single time. The chain links TRBV6-5 to TRBJ1-6; D is ambiguous. This CDR3 is 15 amino acids long. From germline, CDR1 is MNHEY and CDR2 SVGAGI. V was pared by 6 bases and J by 5 bases, with 14 bases between. CDR3 bases: TGTGCCAGCAGCTCCGGGGTACCGGATAATTCACCCCTCCACTTT. Encoded protein: CASSSGVPDNSPLHF.

This chain joins TRBV5-1 and TRBJ2-5; 7 bases are shared with TRBD1. The J segment lost 2 bases and the V segment lost 7 bases, leaving 8 bases of the junction unmatched. Germline-derived CDR1 and CDR2 are SGHRS and YFSETQ. This CDR3 is 14 amino acids long. The chain's CDR3 is CASGETGVQETQYF. CDR3 coding DNA: TGCGCCAGCGGAGAAACAGGGGTTCAAGAGACCCAGTACTTC.

The rearrangement joins TRBV5-8 to TRBJ1-6; the D gene is possibly TRBD1 (5 bases). V dropped 4 bases and J dropped 5 bases, with 19 bases sitting between them. This CDR3 is 17 amino acids long. Germline V gives CDR1 SGHTS, CDR2 YDEGEE. CDR3: CASSIRQMGQHNSPLHF. The CDR3 bases are TGTGCCAGCAGCATTCGACAGATGGGGCAGCATAATTCACCCCTCCACTTT.

The chain recombines TRBV19 with TRBJ2-7, with TRBD1 matching 10 bases. Unmatched junction bases numbered 13, after V lost 6 bases and J lost 5 bases. CDR1 and CDR2 (germline): LNHDA, SQIVND (reference sequence). This CDR3 has 16 residues. The CDR3 coding sequence is TGTGCCAGTAGCAGACCCAGACAGGGGGCTCTACACGAGCAGTACTTC. Translation: CASSRPRQGALHEQYF.

The genes are TRBV7-9 and TRBJ2-5, with D hard to call. V lost 1 base and J 7 bases, leaving 13 bases between the germline ends. This CDR3 region has 14 residues. Germline CDR1 reads SEHNR; CDR2 reads FQNEAQ (reference sequence). The CDR3 loop reads CASSLGRGVGTQYF. The CDR3 nucleotides read TGTGCCAGCAGCTTAGGTCGCGGCGTTGGGACCCAGTACTTC. Using reference TRBV7-9 and TRBJ2-5 for the parts outside the CDR3, the full variable domain is DTGVSQNPRHKITKRGQNVTFRCDPISEHNRLYWYRQTLGQGPEFLTYFQNEAQLEKSRLLSDRFSAERPKGSFSTLEIQRTEQGDSAMYLCASSLGRGVGTQYFGPGTRLLVL.

To note about this clone: The germline gene is not matched at one end of the junction; a read error may be the cause. This chain uses TRBV3-1 (or the pseudogene TRBV3-2) with TRBJ2-7, with TRBD2 matching over 13 bases. The CDR3 extends over 14 amino acids. Germline V gene data show CDR1 as LGHDT and CDR2 as YNNKEL (reference sequence). CDR3 residues: CASSQGTSGSQPTF. The CDR3, as DNA: TGTGCCAGCAGCCAAGGGACTAGCGGGAGTCAACCCACCTTC.

This chain links TRBV4-1 with TRBJ2-2, with D perhaps matching TRBD1 (6 bases). Trimming shortened V by 4 bases and J by 5 bases, and 8 bases separated the two germline ends. The CDR3 extends over 13 amino acids. In germline, CDR1 is MGHRA, CDR2 YSYEKL. The CDR3 loop reads CASSLGQTGELFF. CDR3 DNA: TGCGCCAGCAGCCTGGGACAAACCGGGGAGCTGTTTTTT.

The chain uses TRBV5-1 and TRBJ2-1; 8 bases align to TRBD2. Germline V gene data show CDR1 as SGHRS and CDR2 as YFSETQ. There are 15 residues in the CDR3. The V and J ends lost 5 bases and 7 bases, in that order; junction bases with no gene match: 11. The CDR3 coding sequence is TGCGCCAGCAGTCTGACGGGGGGGATTATGAATGAGCAGTTCTTC. Translation gives CASSLTGGIMNEQFF. Drawing the rest from reference TRBV5-1 and TRBJ2-1, the complete variable domain is KAGVTQTPRYLIKTRGQQVTLSCSPISGHRSVSWYQQTPGQGLQFLFEYFSETQRNKGNFPGRFSGRQFSNSRSEMNVSTLELGDSALYLCASSLTGGIMNEQFFGPGTRLTVL.

The chain carries TRBV5-4 and TRBJ2-3, with D tentatively TRBD2 (6 bases). The germline V gene has CDR1 SGHNT and CDR2 YYREEE (reference sequence). The V end was cut by 4 bases, the J end by 0 bases, with 9 bases between. The length of the CDR3 is 14 residues. The CDR3 sequence is CASSAGTSTDTQYF. CDR3 DNA sequence: TGTGCCAGCAGCGCCGGGACTAGCACAGATACGCAGTATTTT.

The gene calls are TRBV30 and TRBJ2-5; D is unclear. The CDR3 consists of 13 residues. Germline-derived CDR1 and CDR2 are GTSNPN and SVGIG (reference sequence). Trimming removed 0 bases at V and 4 bases at J, with 9 bases between. CDR3 in DNA: TGTGCCTGGAGTGTAACTTCTCTAGAGACCCAGTACTTC. Protein product: CAWSVTSLETQYF.

J is TRBJ2-1 and V is TRBV28; 10 positions match TRBD2. This CDR3 spans 17 amino acids. V shed 6 bases and J 5 bases; nucleotides not matched to a gene: 13. Germline loops: CDR1 MDHEN, CDR2 SYDVKM. The CDR3 sequence: CASRTPSGSARHNEQFF. The CDR3 bases are TGTGCCAGCAGGACTCCTAGCGGGAGCGCTAGGCACAATGAGCAGTTCTTC.

This clone was seen a single time. The V gene is TRBV29-1, the J gene TRBJ2-3; D remains ambiguous. The V and J ends lost 7 bases and 3 bases respectively, with 14 bases between them. CDR1 and CDR2 (germline): SQVTM, ANQGSEA. The CDR3 loop spans 13 amino acids. DNA of the CDR3: TGCAGCGCCTTTGGAGCTTTTACAGATACGCAGTATTTT. This codes for CSAFGAFTDTQYF.

The rearrangement links TRBV5-1 to TRBJ2-5; D is possibly TRBD1 (5 bases). This CDR3 comprises 15 residues. Trimming took 0 bases from V and 4 from J, leaving 13 bases between them. Germline V gene data show CDR1 as SGHRS and CDR2 as YFSETQ. The CDR3 loop reads CASSLEGIRAETQYF. CDR3 DNA: TGCGCCAGCAGCTTGGAGGGGATAAGGGCAGAGACCCAGTACTTC.

The chain links TRBV29-1 to TRBJ2-5, with TRBD1 identical over 10 bases. This CDR3 has 13 amino acids. V lost 6 bases and J lost 4; bases outside the gene matches: 5. Germline V gene data show CDR1 as SQVTM and CDR2 as ANQGSEA. CDR3 region: CSVLWTGGETQYF. DNA of the CDR3: TGCAGCGTCCTGTGGACAGGGGGAGAGACCCAGTACTTC.

This chain links TRBV9 with TRBJ1-1; 7 bases match TRBD1. Looked up from germline, CDR1 is SGDLS and CDR2 is YYNGEE. The CDR3 has 14 residues. Trimming took 3 bases from V and 5 from J; bases not matched to a gene: 7. CDR3 bases: TGTGCCAGCAGCGAACAGGGGAGTGTAACTGAAGCTTTCTTT. Translated, it gives CASSEQGSVTEAFF.

The rearrangement links TRBV9 to TRBJ2-3; 10 bases align to TRBD2. The J segment lost 1 base and the V segment lost 2 bases, leaving 1 base of the junction unmatched. CDR1 is SGDLS, CDR2 YYNGEE, per germline. CDR3 length: 15 residues. The CDR3 sequence is CASSVTSGGTDTQYF. The DNA of the CDR3 is TGTGCCAGCAGCGTTACTAGCGGGGGCACAGATACGCAGTATTTT.

The rearrangement uses TRBV4-2 and TRBJ2-7; the match to TRBD1 covers 7 bases. V lost 7 bases and J lost 1; bases outside the gene matches: 10. The CDR3 consists of 15 residues. Germline values: CDR1 LGHNA, CDR2 YNFKEQ. This CDR3 is CASNLGTADSYEQYF. Written as DNA, the CDR3 is TGTGCCAGCAATCTGGGGACAGCCGATTCCTACGAGCAGTACTTC.

V gene TRBV19 combines with J gene TRBJ1-4; D is unresolved. The germline V gene has CDR1 LNHDA and CDR2 SQIVND (reference sequence). This CDR3 comprises 15 residues. V lost 1 base to trimming and J lost 11 bases, with 17 bases between them. In DNA, the CDR3 is TGTGCCAGTAGTATAGGGGCCCCGCGGGGAGACAAACTGTTTTTT. Translated, it gives CASSIGAPRGDKLFF.

The genes are TRBV4-1 and TRBJ2-1, with D possibly matching TRBD1 (6 bases). Germline loops: CDR1 MGHRA, CDR2 YSYEKL. V was cut by 0 bases and J by 5 bases, with 20 bases left in between. The CDR3 spans 18 residues. This CDR3 is CASSQDPGANPTHNEQFF. CDR3 coding DNA: TGCGCCAGCAGCCAAGATCCAGGGGCTAACCCGACTCACAATGAGCAGTTCTTC.

The rearrangement joins TRBV29-1 to TRBJ2-3; D perhaps matches TRBD2 (6 bases). V was trimmed by 3 bases and J by 0 bases, leaving 16 bases between them. This CDR3 spans 16 amino acids. Germline lookup yields CDR1 SQVTM and CDR2 ANQGSEA. In DNA, the CDR3 is TGCAGCGTTGACGGCGGGGATACACCTAGCACAGATACGCAGTATTTT. This sequence encodes CSVDGGDTPSTDTQYF.

V gene TRBV19 combines with J gene TRBJ2-5, with D perhaps TRBD2 (6 bases). Germline V gene sequence: CDR1 LNHDA, CDR2 SQIVND (reference sequence). Trimming pared 3 bases from V and 3 bases from J, leaving 11 bases between. This CDR3 is built from 14 residues. The CDR3 region is CASSIRWEEETQYF. The CDR3 nucleotides are TGTGCCAGTAGTATCCGTTGGGAGGAAGAGACCCAGTACTTC. Combining the CDR3 with reference TRBV19 and TRBJ2-5 gives the whole variable domain DGGITQSPKYLFRKEGQNVTLSCEQNLNHDAMYWYRQDPGQGLRLIYYSQIVNDFQKGDIAEGYSVSREKKESFPLTVTSAQKNPTAFYLCASSIRWEEETQYFGPGTRLLVL.

The gene calls are TRBV7-2 and TRBJ2-3, with D tentatively TRBD2 (6 bases). CDR1 and CDR2 from the germline V gene are SGHTA and FQGNSA. The CDR3 spans 13 residues. The ends were cut back, 4 bases at V and 7 bases at J, with 12 bases in the middle. CDR3 sequence (DNA): TGTGCCAGCAGCTCACGGGGGAAAAATACGCAGTATTTT. It codes for CASSSRGKNTQYF.

This clone was recorded only once. The chain has TRBV5-8 and TRBJ1-1; no reliable D call. This CDR3 contains 16 residues. Trimming took 2 bases from V and 4 from J, leaving 18 bases between them. Germline CDR1 is SGHTS and CDR2 is YDEGEE. The CDR3 loop reads CASSFRPDRRGTEAFF. The CDR3 nucleotides are TGTGCCAGCAGCTTTCGGCCGGACCGCCGGGGCACTGAAGCTTTCTTT.

This chain joins TRBV9 and TRBJ1-2, with a possible D match to TRBD1 (5 bases). V lost 4 bases, J lost 0 bases, and 10 bases lay in between. The CDR3 length is 14 residues. CDR1 and CDR2 (germline): SGDLS, YYNGEE. The CDR3 DNA is TGTGCCAGCAGCCCCGGACAAGCTAACTATGGCTACACCTTC. Protein sequence: CASSPGQANYGYTF.

This rearrangement joins TRBV5-1 to TRBJ1-6; 9 bases align to TRBD1. V shed 2 bases and J 7 bases; nucleotides not matched to a gene: 1. CDR3 size: 14 residues. Germline values: CDR1 SGHRS, CDR2 YFSETQ. As DNA, the CDR3 is TGCGCCAGCAGCTTTGGACAGGGGAATTCACCCCTCCACTTT. Translation: CASSFGQGNSPLHF.

The V and J genes are TRBV7-7 and TRBJ2-1; 13 bases line up with TRBD2. The germline CDR1 and CDR2 sequences are SSHAT and FNYEAQ (reference sequence). The length of the CDR3 is 19 residues. Trimming cost V 2 bases and J 6 bases; bases outside gene matches: 13. The CDR3 coding sequence is TGTGCCAGCAGCTTATTCCCCACCTCCGGGACTAGCGGGGTCAATGAGCAGTTCTTC. This gives the protein CASSLFPTSGTSGVNEQFF.

This sequence joins TRBV7-2 and TRBJ2-5, with 8 bases matching TRBD2. The CDR3 covers 11 residues. Trimming removed 5 bases from V and 12 bases from J; junction bases left unmatched: 5. Germline-derived CDR1 and CDR2 are SGHTA and FQGNSA. CDR3 sequence: CASSPGTRKYF. The CDR3 DNA sequence: TGTGCCAGCAGCCCTGGGACTAGGAAGTACTTC.

V and J are TRBV30 and TRBJ2-6, with 8 nucleotides matching TRBD1. Germline loops: CDR1 GTSNPN, CDR2 SVGIG (reference sequence). The CDR3 is 16 residues long. With 1 base clipped from V and 4 bases from J, the junction kept 6 bases outside the gene matches. CDR3: CAWSGSGGSGANVLTF. DNA of the CDR3: TGTGCCTGGAGTGGGTCAGGGGGCTCCGGGGCCAACGTCCTGACTTTC.

This sequence joins TRBV28 and TRBJ2-3; D remains ambiguous. Germline V gives CDR1 MDHEN, CDR2 SYDVKM. The V end lost 3 bases, the J end lost 0 bases, and 7 bases lay between the germline ends. The CDR3 has 14 residues. In DNA, the CDR3 is TGTGCCAGCAGTTTGCTCAGAAGCACAGATACGCAGTATTTT. It is translated as CASSLLRSTDTQYF.